These 2 T cell receptor beta chains originate from one sample sequenced in a study of shared clonotypes between healthy human individuals. Sequencing used immunoSEQ multiplex PCR; TCRdb keeps in-frame clones, though not all of them. The sample lists some 2,100,000 clones, around 95% seen once, with roughly 0.13% in the top ten. Sequencing was performed on naive CD4+ T cells sorted from blood. Regarding subset: CD45RA+ positively selected. The receptors come from a man between 18 and 35 years old in good health.

The chain couples TRBV10-3 to TRBJ2-7; D perhaps matches TRBD2 (6 bases). The V and J ends lost 7 bases and 5 bases respectively, with 18 bases between them. Germline V gene data show CDR1 as ENHRY and CDR2 as SYGVKD. This CDR3 has 14 amino acids. Written as DNA, the CDR3 is TGTGCCATCACCCCGGGCGCGGGAATGGACGAGCAGTACTTC. Amino acid sequence: CAITPGAGMDEQYF.

This rearrangement joins TRBV28 to TRBJ1-2; D gene unclear. The V end lost 2 bases, the J end lost 5 bases, and 6 bases lay between the germline ends. This CDR3 region has 12 residues. The germline V gene encodes CDR1 MDHEN and CDR2 SYDVKM. The CDR3 DNA reads TGTGCCAGCAGTTTACAGCCTTATGGCTACACCTTC. It codes for CASSLQPYGYTF.